Below are 16 T cell receptor beta chains sequenced from a single sample in a study of T cells in localized non-small cell lung cancer (dated by TCRdb to about 2020). The protocol used for the library was the immunoSEQ multiplex PCR assay. TCRdb retrieved this table from immuneACCESS and kept in-frame rearrangements only. Not all clones are present; in checked studies, unresolved V genes account for under half, and no reason is known for the remainder. This sample gives tens of thousands of clones in total; more than 75% of them show up just once. In total, the top ten clones hold about 20% of the sample. The starting material was peripheral blood, obtained before any cancer treatment. The receptor source for this set is a woman aged 35-75 years with stage I squamous cell lung carcinoma.

The rearrangement joins TRBV28 to TRBJ2-6; D is uncertain. The germline V and J ends were trimmed by 4 bases and 0 bases, with 13 bases remaining between them. CDR3 length: 17 amino acids. CDR1 and CDR2 from the germline V gene are MDHEN and SYDVKM. The CDR3 DNA reads as TGTGCCAGCAGTTCCAATCCCGCCAGCTCTGGGGCCAACGTCCTGACTTTC. Protein sequence: CASSSNPASSGANVLTF.

This clone has more than one count but fewer than ten. The chain links TRBV9 to TRBJ2-7; D is unclear. The germline V gene has CDR1 SGDLS and CDR2 YYNGEE. CDR3 length: 12 amino acids. Trimming took off 0 bases at V and 9 bases at J, with 10 bases between the two ends. CDR3 bases: TGTGCCAGCAGCGTAGCTGCAGGAAGGCAGTACTTC. Encoded protein: CASSVAAGRQYF.

The chain is built from TRBV30 and TRBJ1-4; the D is unclear. V lost 0 bases, J lost 5 bases, and 13 bases lay in between. The germline gives CDR1 GTSNPN, CDR2 SVGIG (reference sequence). The CDR3 is made up of 15 amino acids. CDR3 coding DNA: TGTGCCTGGAGTGTAATAGCCGGTTTCAATGAAAAACTGTTTTTT. The encoded protein is CAWSVIAGFNEKLFF.

The chain has TRBV27 and TRBJ1-5; D is undetermined. This CDR3 comprises 13 residues. Looked up from germline, CDR1 is MNHEY and CDR2 is SMNVEV (reference sequence). Trimming cost V 5 bases and J 8 bases, with 13 bases left between them. The CDR3 DNA reads as TGTGCCAGCAGTCTTTCATATTGGGAGCCCCAGCATTTT. Translated, it gives CASSLSYWEPQHF.

This chain connects TRBV9 to TRBJ2-3; 8 bases agree with TRBD2. In germline, CDR1 is SGDLS, CDR2 YYNGEE. Unmatched junction bases numbered 7, after V lost 4 bases and J lost 0 bases. The CDR3 consists of 16 residues. The CDR3: CASSPLGGGSTDTQYF. The CDR3 region has the DNA TGTGCCAGCAGCCCCCTTGGCGGGGGGAGCACAGATACGCAGTATTTT. Filled out from reference TRBV9 and TRBJ2-3, the complete variable domain reads DSGVTQTPKHLITATGQRVTLRCSPRSGDLSVYWYQQSLDQGLQFLIQYYNGEERAKGNILERFSAQQFPDLHSELNLSSLELGDSALYFCASSPLGGGSTDTQYFGPGTRLTVL.

The V and J genes are TRBV5-4 and TRBJ2-3; TRBD1 aligns across 9 bases. The CDR3 length is 15 residues. J lost 1 base, V lost 3 bases, and 3 bases had no gene match. From germline, CDR1 is SGHNT and CDR2 YYREEE (reference sequence). Here the CDR3 DNA reads TGTGCCAGCAGCTGGGGACAGGGAGGCACAGATACGCAGTATTTT. Protein: CASSWGQGGTDTQYF.

The rearrangement uses TRBV5-4 and TRBJ1-1; D gene unclear. V lost 0 bases, J lost 7 bases, and 10 bases lay in between. Per germline, CDR1 SGHNT and CDR2 YYREEE (reference sequence). This CDR3 has 13 amino acids. The DNA of the CDR3 is TGTGCCAGCAGCTTGGATGAGATCAATGAAGCTTTCTTT. It encodes CASSLDEINEAFF.

The chain carries TRBV30 and TRBJ2-5; D is unclear. The DNA end lines up better with TRBJ2-7; the J call may be wrong. Per the germline V gene, CDR1 is GTSNPN and CDR2 is SVGIG (reference sequence). The CDR3 runs to 15 residues. CDR3 nucleotide sequence: TGTGCCTGGAGTTATAGACCGGCAAACTCCTACGAGCAGTACTTC. It translates to CAWSYRPANSYEQYF.

The rearrangement joins TRBV7-3 to TRBJ1-6; D gene unclear. Germline loops: CDR1 SGHTA, CDR2 FQGTGA. The CDR3 spans 13 residues. V was pared by 0 bases and J by 8 bases, with 5 bases between. CDR3 amino acids: CASSLTIDSPLHF. The DNA for the CDR3 is TGTGCCAGCAGCTTAACAATCGATTCACCCCTCCACTTT.

V gene TRBV6-1 combines with J gene TRBJ1-2, with unresolved D. CDR3 length equals 14 residues. Germline V gene sequence: CDR1 MNHNS, CDR2 SASEGT. Trimming took 2 bases from V and 8 from J, leaving 15 bases between them. CDR3 DNA sequence: TGTGCCAGCAGTGAAATGGGAGGCGGGTTCGGCTACACCTTC. This translates into CASSEMGGGFGYTF.

The rearrangement uses TRBV11-2 and TRBJ1-5; D is unclear. Germline V lookup: CDR1 SGHAT, CDR2 FQNNGV. The length of the CDR3 is 14 residues. V gave up 1 base and J gave up 1 base, with 5 bases separating them. The CDR3 loop reads CASSLGSSNQPQHF. The CDR3 DNA reads as TGTGCCAGCAGCTTAGGGTCGAGCAATCAGCCCCAGCATTTT.

In its sample, this clone was seen once. This chain uses TRBV6-5 with TRBJ1-2; D ambiguous. Between the trimmed V and J ends, which lost 2 bases and 8 bases, there was a span of 9 bases. The CDR3 covers 12 residues. Germline lookup yields CDR1 MNHEY and CDR2 SVGAGI. The DNA of the CDR3 is TGTGCCAGCAGTTACCTTGGAGGGGGCTACACCTTC. It specifies CASSYLGGGYTF.

The sample holds a few counts of this clone. The CDR3 DNA sequence: TGCGCCAGCAGCTTGGCCTCAGGGGGAACTGAAGCTTTCTTT. Protein: CASSLASGGTEAFF. This chain links TRBV5-1 with TRBJ1-1, with TRBD1 identical over 7 bases. This CDR3 is 14 amino acids long. V shed 0 bases and J 5 bases; nucleotides not matched to a gene: 4. Germline CDR1 is SGHRS and CDR2 is YFSETQ.

The rearrangement uses TRBV5-8 and TRBJ1-5; D ambiguous. V gave up 0 bases and J gave up 3 bases, with 13 bases separating them. CDR3 length: 16 amino acids. Looked up from germline, CDR1 is SGHTS and CDR2 is YDEGEE. CDR3 protein: CASSLERVGLNQPQHF. DNA for the CDR3: TGTGCCAGCAGCTTGGAAAGAGTGGGCCTCAATCAGCCCCAGCATTTT.

The chain links TRBV19 to TRBJ2-2; 8 bases map to TRBD1. Germline V gives CDR1 LNHDA, CDR2 SQIVND (reference sequence). V shed 1 base, J shed 4 bases, and the junction held 5 bases outside the gene matches. The CDR3 runs to 16 residues. The CDR3, as DNA: TGTGCCAGTAGTATAGTGCGGACAGGGAGCACCGGGGAGCTGTTTTTT. Encoded protein: CASSIVRTGSTGELFF.

The V and J genes are TRBV29-1 and TRBJ2-1; 10 bases line up with TRBD2. J was trimmed by 6 bases and V by 5 bases; bases with no gene match: 16. The V gene's germline CDR1 is SQVTM and CDR2 ANQGSEA. This CDR3 comprises 17 residues. The CDR3 DNA sequence: TGCAGCGTTTTACCTTCGAGCGGGGGGGCTGAGGGCAATGAGCAGTTCTTC. Protein: CSVLPSSGGAEGNEQFF.